One sample yielded the 4 T cell receptor beta chains listed below, sequenced in a study of OX40 agonist ivuxolimab in advanced cancers. Libraries were prepared by immunoSEQ multiplex PCR; TCRdb keeps only in-frame clonotypes and omits some of them. The sample has fewer than 80,000 clones, about 83% seen once. The material was CD4+ or CD8+ T cells sorted from blood, obtained in a trial of the OX40 agonist ivuxolimab. The origin of the receptors is an adult with an advanced solid tumor such as melanoma, head and neck, liver or kidney cancer.

The gene calls are TRBV29-1 and TRBJ2-4; TRBD1 matches 7 bases. Germline V lookup: CDR1 SQVTM, CDR2 ANQGSEA. The trim removed 6 bases at V and 6 bases at J, leaving 11 bases unmatched. The CDR3 spans 14 residues. Here the CDR3 DNA reads TGCAGCGTCGCGATGACAGGGCACAGAAACATTCAGTACTTC. Its protein product is CSVAMTGHRNIQYF.

This chain uses TRBV6-5 with TRBJ2-7, with D possibly TRBD1 on 6 matching bases. The CDR3 totals 14 residues. The germline V gene encodes CDR1 MNHEY and CDR2 SVGAGI. Trimming removed 2 bases at V and 7 bases at J, with 15 bases between. The CDR3 spells CASSYARQVYEQYF. The CDR3 coding sequence is TGTGCCAGCAGTTACGCTCGACAGGTTTATGAGCAGTACTTC.

The count of this clone is one. The chain uses TRBV9 and TRBJ2-1, with TRBD1 matching over 9 bases. The CDR3 is 15 residues long. The V gene end was trimmed by 0 bases and the J gene end by 9 bases; junction bases not matched to a gene: 7. CDR1 and CDR2 (germline): SGDLS, YYNGEE. CDR3 residues: CASSVVSQGAGEQFF. DNA for the CDR3: TGTGCCAGCAGCGTAGTCTCACAGGGGGCGGGTGAGCAGTTCTTC.

This sequence joins TRBV7-9 and TRBJ1-1, with no clear D. V was shortened by 1 base and J by 6 bases, with 12 bases between the two germline ends. Germline V gene sequence: CDR1 SEHNR, CDR2 FQNEAQ (reference sequence). The CDR3 spans 14 residues. The chain's CDR3 is CASSLERRSAEAFF. In DNA, the CDR3 is TGTGCCAGCAGCTTAGAAAGGAGGTCGGCTGAAGCTTTCTTT.